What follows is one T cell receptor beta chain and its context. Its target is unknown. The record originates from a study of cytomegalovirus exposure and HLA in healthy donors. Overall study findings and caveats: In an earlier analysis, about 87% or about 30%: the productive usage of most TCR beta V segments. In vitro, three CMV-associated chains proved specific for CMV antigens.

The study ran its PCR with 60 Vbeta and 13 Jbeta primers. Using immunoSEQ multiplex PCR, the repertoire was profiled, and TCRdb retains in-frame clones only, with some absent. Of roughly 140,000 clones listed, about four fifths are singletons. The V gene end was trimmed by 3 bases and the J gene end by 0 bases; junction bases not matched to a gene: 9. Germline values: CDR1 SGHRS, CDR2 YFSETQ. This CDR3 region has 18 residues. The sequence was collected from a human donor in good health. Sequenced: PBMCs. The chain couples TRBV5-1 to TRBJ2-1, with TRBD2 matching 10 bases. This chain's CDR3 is CASSSELAGVSSYNEQFF. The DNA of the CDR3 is TGCGCCAGCAGCTCGGAGCTAGCGGGAGTGAGCTCCTACAATGAGCAGTTCTTC.